This TCR beta chain was identified during a study of blood T cells in healthy people across ages (dated by TCRdb to 2013 to 2016). Study-level background: In model experiments, roughly one uniquely barcoded TCR beta cDNA molecule per two T cells was captured by template switching. To track age-related changes in TCR beta repertoire diversity, the study relied on deep sequencing normalized with unique cDNA molecular identifiers. Donors were grouped into four age groups: young (average 16 years), middle-aged (39), aged (62) and long-lived (around 82). Using the same blood draw, the study looked at two additional independent replicas of 1 million unique cDNA reads for two donors, one aged 18 to 30 and the other aged 80 or older. To avoid experimental bias, donors of different ages were randomly spread across the sequencing lanes. Findings and caveats that apply to the study as a whole: Because profiling used bulk unsorted PBMCs, naive and antigen-experienced compartments could not be compared conclusively. The long-lived group showed more naive CD4+ T cells, fewer expanded clones and increased TCR diversity than the aged group, suggesting age selection. Estimates of total diversity from one million sequenced T cells were regarded as lower bounds and underestimates. Donor CMV infection status was unknown, potentially confounding age-related changes in expanded clonotypes. A strong correlation was found between observed TCR beta diversity and the percentage of naive T cells measured by flow cytometry. Observed TCR beta diversity per million T cells fell roughly linearly with age, and a significant reduction was already apparent by age roughly 40.

To prepare the library, 5' RACE was applied. The sequencer listed for this sample is Illumina HiSeq 2500. A second PCR of about 7 to 12 cycles was performed with a sample-barcoded 5' primer and a J-beta primer mix. A unique molecular identifier was introduced onto each TCR beta cDNA molecule by a template-switch 5' adaptor carrying 12 random nucleotides. Each sample yielded at least 3 million CDR3-containing paired-end reads. First-strand cDNA was synthesized from all RNA with the Mint cDNA synthesis kit, primed by a TRBC-specific oligonucleotide. Following uracil-DNA glycosylase treatment, a first 18-cycle PCR with universal primers M1SS and BC2_uni_R was performed on all cDNA. The published analysis was carried out like this. For normalization, 1 million high-quality reads, each with a distinct molecular identifier, were randomly selected from each sample. Reads sharing molecular identifiers were discarded rather than binned into consensus sequences. MiTCR, with a Q25 quality threshold and the strictest error-elimination algorithm, was used for CDR3 identification, clonotype clustering and error correction. Lower-bound total TCR beta diversity was estimated with a nonparametric unseen species model using Euler transformation. The raw public data were reprocessed by TCRdb itself: fastp quality trimming at Q25, MiXCR clonotype calling, in-frame beta chains only. Entries are consolidated by CDR3 protein sequence, retaining the most common genes and DNA. TCRdb's processing, not the authors', yielded these V and J calls. The sample contains hundreds of thousands of distinct CDR3 sequences, roughly a quarter of them found a single time. The top ten hold 29% of the sample.

Remarks on this clonotype: Its antigen is currently not known. Per-base qualities were not stored, and no clone one base away is much larger.

V is clipped by 2 bases and J by 6 bases, and the sequence between their germline boundaries is 3 bases long. The CDR3 runs 11 amino acids, cysteine and phenylalanine included. The entry retains the CDR3 DNA only, 33 bases that are in frame from base 1. The CDR1 and CDR2 encoded by the germline V gene are KGHSH and LQKENI. The approximately 41 donors, aged about 6 to 100 years, were systemically healthy Caucasian individuals from Russia. Each donor gave 8 to 10 milliliters of peripheral blood, collected into EDTA-treated Vacutainer tubes. Ficoll-Paque density-gradient centrifugation was used to isolate PBMCs, with at least 6.5 million per sample. Trizol reagent was used to extract total RNA from the PBMCs, yielding at least 5.5 micrograms per sample. For every donor, flow cytometry on a PBMC aliquot measured the percentage of naive CD45RAhigh/CD27high T cells.

The TCR comes from a woman between 65 and 79 years old in good health. Sequenced: blood. This chain is built from TRBV18 and TRBJ2-3; the D gene cannot be resolved reliably. The base sequence is TGTGCCAGCTCACCATGGGATACGCAGTATTTT. The encoded protein is CASSPWDTQYF.